This TCR beta chain was captured by sequencing in a study of T cell changes during pregnancy in multiple sclerosis. Profiled with immunoSEQ multiplex PCR; TCRdb holds only in-frame clones, not every one. The sample holds roughly 57,000 clones, approximately 90% seen once. The input for sequencing was CD4+ T cells from peripheral blood mononuclear cells, taken after pregnancy. The receptor's source is a female donor with multiple sclerosis, enrolled in a pregnancy study.

The CDR3 protein is CASRKTENYGYTF. DNA for the CDR3: TGTGCCAGCAGAAAGACGGAGAACTATGGCTACACCTTC. This rearrangement joins TRBV28 to TRBJ1-2, with D unclear. The V end was cut by 6 bases, the J end by 2 bases, with 10 bases between. This CDR3 has 13 residues. Germline-derived CDR1 and CDR2 are MDHEN and SYDVKM.